This TCR beta chain was documented in a study of T cell responses to AZD1222 COVID-19 vaccine. The CDR3 contains 12 residues. Germline CDR1 SQVTM, CDR2 ANQGSEA. Trimming pared 5 bases from V and 4 bases from J, leaving 11 bases between. Findings and caveats of the study: Vaccination with two AZD1222 doses was followed by a rise in Spike-specific TCR breadth and depth. It was only a handful of AZD1222 recipients who were seropositive at baseline. Clonal diversity was possibly underestimated, and the donors were mostly white British, with more females.

Assay used: immunoSEQ multiplex PCR; TCRdb lists only in-frame clones, some missing. The data show 74,000 or so clones, 85% seen once. On this clone itself: The antigen remains undetermined.

The chain recombines TRBV29-1 with TRBJ1-1; TRBD1 is a possible D gene (5 bases). The TCR sequence derives from an adult in good health. The specimen was peripheral blood, collected on day 0 of AZD1222 vaccination. CDR3 in DNA: TGCAGCGTTCAGGGTAGAGTCACTGAAGCTTTCTTT. Protein: CSVQGRVTEAFF.